This TCR beta chain was sequenced during a study of post-analysis software for immune sequencing data. Study details: Included courses were relapsing-remitting and secondary progressive multiple sclerosis; progressive-relapsing multiple sclerosis was also included.

TCR beta cDNA libraries included unique molecular identifiers. Yield was some 540,000 cDNA molecules from roughly 0.93 to 9.6 million T cells. TCRdb analysed the PCR reads with MiXCR anew, one entry per CDR3 protein. The sample contains under 900,000 distinct CDR3 sequences, 53% of which appear only once. Broader study findings: The authors found that F measure strongly co-clustered same-batch samples. Compared against controls, patients with multiple sclerosis displayed significantly lower normalized Chao1 diversity.

On this clonotype: The antigen is not known.

This TCR derives from a girl aged 10-17 years with multiple sclerosis. The specimen was blood.

This chain's CDR3 is CAGRKGGNTEAFF. The CDR3 DNA sequence: TGTGCCGGTCGGAAGGGAGGGAACACTGAAGCTTTCTTT. The rearrangement uses TRBV12-3 or TRBV12-4 and TRBJ1-1; D is ambiguous. This CDR3 has 13 residues. Trimming removed 11 bases from V and 1 base from J, with 14 bases in between.